A selection of T cell receptor beta chains follows, all from one sample in a study of T cells in Graves' hyperthyroidism and ophthalmopathy. In TCRdb, the multiplex PCR reads were re-called with MiXCR into one record per CDR3 protein. The table has roughly 660,000 distinct CDR3 sequences, 17% seen once. Source material: blood. All receptors derive from a man aged 45 to 65 with Graves' hyperthyroidism. Both conserved end residues are part of each CDR3. The order of the fields is clone size, V gene, D gene, J gene, CDR3 protein, CDR3 DNA. The D gene is left open where the match is weak. Clone size is given for some rows only: seen once, a few or many times, or a class if the clone is expanded.

few	TRBV6-1	NA	TRBJ2-3	CASTSGASTDTQYF	TGTGCCAGCACCTCGGGCGCTAGCACAGATACGCAGTATTTT
many	TRBV19	TRBD1	TRBJ1-1	CASSVGQGALNEAFF	TGTGCCAGTAGTGTCGGACAGGGCGCTCTTAACGAAGCTTTCTTT
NA	TRBV7-6	NA	TRBJ2-5	CASSLGWGVRETQYF	TGTGCCAGCAGCTTAGGGTGGGGGGTACGGGAGACCCAGTACTTC
few	TRBV3-1	TRBD1	TRBJ2-7	CASSHLTGSSYEQYF	TGTGCCAGCAGCCACTTGACAGGGAGTTCTTACGAGCAGTACTTC
many	TRBV18	NA	TRBJ1-2	CASSVDRTNSNYGYTF	TGTGCCAGCTCAGTCGACAGGACCAACTCCAACTATGGCTACACCTTC
NA	TRBV7-2	NA	TRBJ2-5	CASSRKETQYF	TGTGCCAGCAGCCGTAAAGAGACCCAGTACTTC
few	TRBV20-1	NA	TRBJ2-5	CSARQGNGETQYF	TGCAGTGCCCGGCAGGGAAACGGGGAGACCCAGTACTTC
NA	TRBV28	NA	TRBJ2-7	CASSFLGDGYEQYF	TGTGCCAGCAGTTTTTTGGGAGATGGGTACGAGCAGTACTTC
many	TRBV30	NA	TRBJ1-1	CAWGRGMNTEAFF	TGTGCCTGGGGGCGGGGGATGAACACTGAAGCTTTCTTT
few	TRBV19	TRBD1	TRBJ2-5	CASRPQGAMQTQYF	TGTGCCAGTAGGCCTCAGGGGGCCATGCAGACCCAGTACTTC
few	TRBV27	TRBD2	TRBJ2-6	CASSLRTSDTGANVLTF	TGTGCCAGCAGTCTAAGGACTAGCGACACTGGGGCCAACGTCCTGACTTTC
NA	TRBV30	TRBD1	TRBJ1-2	CAWNTGVGYTF	TGTGCCTGGAATACAGGGGTTGGCTACACCTTC
many	TRBV20-1	TRBD2	TRBJ2-1	CSAPGTIKSYNEQFF	TGCAGTGCGCCTGGGACTATTAAATCCTACAATGAGCAGTTCTTC
many	TRBV6-1	NA	TRBJ1-1	CASSSSPPSQWNTEAFF	TGTGCCAGCAGCTCTTCCCCCCCGTCACAGTGGAACACTGAAGCTTTCTTT
NA	TRBV12-3/TRBV12-4	NA	TRBJ1-2	CASSFGTRWDYGYTF	TGTGCCAGCAGTTTCGGGACTCGGTGGGACTATGGCTACACCTTC
few	TRBV6-1	NA	TRBJ1-1	CASQRQGGKTEAFF	TGTGCCAGCCAACGGCAGGGTGGGAAAACTGAAGCTTTCTTT
few	TRBV20-1	NA	TRBJ2-2	CSACRDLNTGELFF	TGCAGTGCTTGCCGGGACTTAAACACCGGGGAGCTGTTTTTT
NA	TRBV19	NA	TRBJ1-5	CASSIGRVDQPQHF	TGTGCCAGTAGTATAGGGAGGGTAGATCAGCCCCAGCATTTT